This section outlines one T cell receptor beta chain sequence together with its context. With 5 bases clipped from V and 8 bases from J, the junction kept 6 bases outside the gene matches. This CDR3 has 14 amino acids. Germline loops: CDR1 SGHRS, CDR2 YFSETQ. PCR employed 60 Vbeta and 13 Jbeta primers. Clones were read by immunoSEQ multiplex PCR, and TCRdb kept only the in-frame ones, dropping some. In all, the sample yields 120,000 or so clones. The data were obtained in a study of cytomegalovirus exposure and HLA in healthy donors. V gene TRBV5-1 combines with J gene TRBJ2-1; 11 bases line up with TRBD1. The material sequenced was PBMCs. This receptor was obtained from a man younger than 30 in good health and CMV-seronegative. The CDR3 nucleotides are TGCGCCAGCAGTGGGACAGGGGGATTTCATGAGCAGTTCTTC. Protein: CASSGTGGFHEQFF. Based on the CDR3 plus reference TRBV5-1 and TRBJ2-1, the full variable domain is KAGVTQTPRYLIKTRGQQVTLSCSPISGHRSVSWYQQTPGQGLQFLFEYFSETQRNKGNFPGRFSGRQFSNSRSEMNVSTLELGDSALYLCASSGTGGFHEQFFGPGTRLTVL.